Below are 21 T cell receptor beta chains sequenced from a single sample in a study of identical twins. MiXCR was run by TCRdb on the 5' RACE reads, yielding one entry per CDR3 protein. The sample yields under 400,000 distinct CDR3 sequences, approximately 8.7% seen once. Material: naive T cells sorted from blood. These TCRs come from a woman in her 50s in good health.

V is TRBV28 and J is TRBJ2-1; D is perhaps TRBD2 (5 bases). This CDR3 region has 14 residues. Per the germline V gene, CDR1 is MDHEN and CDR2 is SYDVKM. V lost 5 bases and J lost 10, with 18 bases in between. The CDR3 DNA is TGTGCCAGCAGTACTCTAAGAAGCTCGGGGGAGCAGTTCTTC. Protein sequence: CASSTLRSSGEQFF.

The V and J genes are TRBV20-1 and TRBJ1-2; D may be TRBD1 (5 bases). The CDR3 is 13 amino acids. V was pared by 4 bases and J by 5 bases, with 14 bases between. CDR1 and CDR2 (germline): DFQATT, SNEGSKA (reference sequence). CDR3 sequence: CSATSGTDYGYTF. As DNA, the CDR3 is TGCAGTGCTACGTCCGGGACGGATTATGGCTACACCTTC.

The chain uses TRBV3-1 and TRBJ1-6; D perhaps matches TRBD1 (6 bases). The germline gives CDR1 LGHDT, CDR2 YNNKEL (reference sequence). The CDR3 is made up of 14 amino acids. Trimming took 4 bases from V and 7 from J, leaving 11 bases between them. The CDR3 region is CASSLRQENSPLHF. The CDR3 DNA follows: TGTGCCAGCAGCCTCCGACAGGAAAATTCACCCCTCCACTTT. Looking up the rest from reference TRBV3-1 and TRBJ1-6 gives the full variable domain: DTAVSQTPKYLVTQMGNDKSIKCEQNLGHDTMYWYKQDSKKFLKIMFSYNNKELIINETVPNRFSPKSPDKAHLNLHINSLELGDSAVYFCASSLRQENSPLHFGNGTRLTVT.

Many counts were recorded for this clonotype. The chain has TRBV24-1 and TRBJ2-1; 8 bases line up with TRBD1. This CDR3 is built from 16 residues. Trimming at V came to 1 base and at J to 4 bases, leaving 5 bases not matched to a gene. Germline CDR1 KGHDR, CDR2 SFDVKD. The CDR3 nucleotides read TGTGCCACCAGTGATTTCGGCAGGGGGCCATACAATGAGCAGTTCTTC. As protein: CATSDFGRGPYNEQFF.

The rearrangement joins TRBV2 to TRBJ2-5; D perhaps matches TRBD1 (5 bases). The V end lost 6 bases, the J end lost 2 bases, and 16 bases lay between the germline ends. There are 15 residues in the CDR3. Germline assignment: CDR1 SNHLY and CDR2 FYNNEI. The CDR3 DNA is TGTGCCAGCAGGAACCCAGGGTGGGCACAAGAGACCCAGTACTTC. Amino acid sequence: CASRNPGWAQETQYF.

The chain couples TRBV28 to TRBJ1-5; possibly TRBD1 for D (5 bases). There are 14 residues in the CDR3. V lost 2 bases, J lost 7 bases, and 12 bases lay in between. Germline V lookup: CDR1 MDHEN, CDR2 SYDVKM. CDR3: CASSLGGVRQPQHF. The CDR3 region has the DNA TGTGCCAGCAGTTTAGGAGGGGTTCGGCAGCCCCAGCATTTT.

The chain is built from TRBV5-1 and TRBJ2-5; 7 bases are a match to TRBD1. V was clipped by 0 bases and J by 1 base; unmatched bases: 6. The CDR3 sequence is 16 residues long. Germline-derived CDR1 and CDR2 are SGHRS and YFSETQ. The DNA for the CDR3 is TGCGCCAGCAGCTTGGTCGGGACAGCCCTCCAAGAGACCCAGTACTTC. Translated: CASSLVGTALQETQYF. Filled out from reference TRBV5-1 and TRBJ2-5, the complete variable domain reads KAGVTQTPRYLIKTRGQQVTLSCSPISGHRSVSWYQQTPGQGLQFLFEYFSETQRNKGNFPGRFSGRQFSNSRSEMNVSTLELGDSALYLCASSLVGTALQETQYFGPGTRLLVL.

Note on this clonotype: This sequence may be a read error, since a much larger clone differs from it by one base. The chain uses TRBV4-1 and TRBJ2-7; D gene ambiguous. Germline V lookup: CDR1 MGHRA, CDR2 YSYEKL. The CDR3 loop spans 14 amino acids. The CDR3 sequence is CTSSQEAHSYEQYF. Written as DNA, the CDR3 is TGCACCAGCAGCCAAGAAGCACATTCCTACGAGCAGTACTTC.

A word on this clonotype: The junction departs from germline at one end; a sequencing error may be responsible. The V call is TRBV15, the J call TRBJ2-7, with D maybe TRBD2 (5 bases). Germline V gene lookup returns CDR1 LNHNV and CDR2 YYDKDF (reference sequence). The CDR3 runs 17 residues. CDR3: CATSRDLRSNGAYEQYF. The CDR3 DNA sequence: TGTGCCACCAGTAGAGACCTGAGGTCCAACGGGGCCTACGAGCAGTACTTC.

The gene calls are TRBV7-9 and TRBJ2-3, with 7 bases identical to TRBD1. In germline, CDR1 is SEHNR, CDR2 FQNEAQ (reference sequence). The CDR3 is 15 amino acids. The V gene end was trimmed by 5 bases and the J gene end by 2 bases; junction bases not matched to a gene: 7. The CDR3 sequence: CASSAAGTDTDTQYF. DNA of the CDR3: TGTGCCAGCAGCGCTGCCGGGACAGACACAGATACGCAGTATTTT.

This clonotype was seen a handful of times. The chain uses TRBV29-1 and TRBJ2-2, with D perhaps TRBD1 (6 bases). The length of the CDR3 is 13 residues. In germline, CDR1 is SQVTM, CDR2 ANQGSEA. V lost 4 bases, J lost 6 bases, and 12 bases lay in between. Written as DNA, the CDR3 is TGCAGCGTTGGAAGGGGGAGAGCCGGGGAGCTGTTTTTT. It encodes CSVGRGRAGELFF.

This clonotype has only a few counts. The chain recombines TRBV27 with TRBJ1-6; D is possibly TRBD1 (6 bases). V lost 6 bases, J lost 2 bases, and 11 bases lay in between. The CDR3 covers 15 residues. Germline CDR1 reads MNHEY; CDR2 reads SMNVEV (reference sequence). CDR3 residues: CASSPRTAYNSPLHF. CDR3 bases: TGTGCCAGCAGCCCGAGGACAGCCTATAATTCACCCCTCCACTTT.

This clonotype was counted many times. J is TRBJ2-1 and V is TRBV11-2; 9 nucleotides line up with TRBD2. After removal of 5 bases from V and 7 bases from J, the junction contained 15 bases not matched to a gene. CDR1 is SGHAT and CDR2 is FQNNGV in the germline V gene. This CDR3 comprises 17 residues. As DNA, the CDR3 is TGTGCCAGCAGCCCCCGGAGAGCGGGAGGTCAGGGAAATGAGCAGTTCTTC. This encodes CASSPRRAGGQGNEQFF.

This clonotype has a count of ten or more. V gene TRBV5-1 combines with J gene TRBJ2-3; 11 bases match TRBD2. Losses at the gene ends were 4 bases for V and 0 bases for J; bases not matched to a gene: 4. The CDR3 covers 16 residues. Germline CDR1 and CDR2: SGHRS and YFSETQ. CDR3: CASSHGTSGSTDTQYF. In DNA, the CDR3 is TGCGCCAGCAGCCACGGGACTAGCGGAAGCACAGATACGCAGTATTTT.

The V gene is TRBV7-6, the J gene TRBJ2-5, with D unclear. CDR1 is SGHVS, CDR2 FNYEAQ, per germline. CDR3 size: 12 residues. V lost 4 bases and J lost 4, with 7 bases in between. The CDR3 is CASSSGPETQYF. CDR3 sequence (DNA): TGTGCCAGCAGCTCCGGGCCAGAGACCCAGTACTTC. Looking up the rest from reference TRBV7-6 and TRBJ2-5 gives the full variable domain: GAGVSQSPRYKVTKRGQDVALRCDPISGHVSLYWYRQALGQGPEFLTYFNYEAQQDKSGLPNDRFSAERPEGSISTLTIQRTEQRDSAMYRCASSSGPETQYFGPGTRLLVL.

This chain connects TRBV14 to TRBJ2-5; the match to TRBD2 covers 7 bases. V lost 1 base, J lost 7 bases, and 6 bases stayed unmatched. The CDR3 spans 14 residues. Germline V CDR1 and CDR2: SGHDN, FVKESK. As DNA, the CDR3 is TGTGCCAGCAGCCAAGGACTTCGCGGGGGGACCCAGTACTTC. Residues: CASSQGLRGGTQYF.

This clonotype was observed a few times. The chain links TRBV11-2 to TRBJ2-1; 8 bases map to TRBD2. The CDR3 has 15 amino acids. The junction had 10 bases not matched to a gene; V was cut back by 5 bases and J by 7 bases. CDR1 is SGHAT and CDR2 is FQNNGV in the germline V gene. Here the CDR3 DNA reads TGTGCCAGCAGCCCTCTCAGCGGGAGATGGAATGAGCAGTTCTTC. It is translated as CASSPLSGRWNEQFF.

V gene TRBV12-3 or TRBV12-4 combines with J gene TRBJ2-3; D is undetermined. This CDR3 is built from 10 residues. V gave up 8 bases and J gave up 5 bases, with 5 bases separating them. The CDR3 DNA follows: TGTGCCAGCGCGCTAGATACGCAGTATTTT. Its translation: CASALDTQYF.

At least ten counts were recorded for this clonotype. The J gene is TRBJ2-1, the V gene TRBV4-1; TRBD1 might be the D (6 bases). This CDR3 is built from 16 residues. Germline V CDR1 and CDR2: MGHRA, YSYEKL. V lost 2 bases, J lost 7 bases, and 18 bases lay in between. The CDR3 DNA reads TGCGCCAGCAGCCAAAACCTCAATACAGGGCGAAATGAGCAGTTCTTC. It specifies CASSQNLNTGRNEQFF.

There are a few counts of this clonotype. This rearrangement joins TRBV4-1 to TRBJ2-1; D gene unclear. The CDR3 spans 16 residues. Deletions cut 0 bases from V and 0 bases from J, with 9 bases between. Germline V gene lookup returns CDR1 MGHRA and CDR2 YSYEKL. The CDR3 DNA follows: TGCGCCAGCAGCCAAGAGTCAGTTTTCTCCTACAATGAGCAGTTCTTC. Translating it yields CASSQESVFSYNEQFF.

This clonotype was counted a few times. The chain uses TRBV27 and TRBJ2-2, with 7 bases aligning to TRBD1. The CDR3 has 16 residues. The V segment lost 2 bases and the J segment 6 bases; nucleotides outside the gene matches: 9. Germline V gives CDR1 MNHEY, CDR2 SMNVEV (reference sequence). In nucleotides, the CDR3 is TGTGCCAGCAGTTTACTTACAGGGGTTGGGTCCGGGGAGCTGTTTTTT. This codes for CASSLLTGVGSGELFF.